These 12 T cell receptor beta chains originate from one sample sequenced in a study of shared clonotypes between healthy human individuals. Naive CD8 cells comprised CD45RO-negative, CCR7-positively selected cells, excluding terminally differentiated effector memory CD45RA+ cells. Sequencing used immunoSEQ multiplex PCR; TCRdb keeps in-frame clones, though not all of them. The sample has about 2.1 million clones, around 93% seen once. Sequencing was performed on naive CD8+ T cells from PBMCs. These receptors were collected from a man aged 18 to 30 in good health. Some clones in this sample may be carry-over from other donors' samples.

The chain has TRBV19 and TRBJ2-7; D remains unclear. CDR3 size: 15 residues. V lost 1 base to trimming and J lost 2 bases, with 12 bases between them. CDR1 and CDR2 (germline): LNHDA, SQIVND (reference sequence). This chain's CDR3 is CASSIGETAPYEQYF. CDR3 bases: TGTGCCAGTAGTATAGGTGAAACTGCACCCTACGAGCAGTACTTC.

The chain joins TRBV28 to TRBJ2-1; D is perhaps TRBD1 (5 bases). V gave up 1 base and J gave up 3 bases, with 10 bases separating them. This CDR3 contains 15 residues. Germline lookup yields CDR1 MDHEN and CDR2 SYDVKM. In nucleotides, the CDR3 is TGTGCCAGCAGTTTATTTGACAGCTTCTACAATGAGCAGTTCTTC. Residues: CASSLFDSFYNEQFF.

V gene TRBV4-1 combines with J gene TRBJ1-1; D possibly corresponds to TRBD1 (6 bases). The CDR3 sequence is 16 residues long. Trimming left V 4 bases short and J 1 base short, with 16 bases between. The germline CDR1 and CDR2 sequences are MGHRA and YSYEKL. The CDR3 loop is CASSPRPGTSNTEAFF. The DNA for the CDR3 is TGCGCCAGCAGCCCTCGTCCCGGGACATCGAACACTGAAGCTTTCTTT.

This chain joins TRBV5-1 and TRBJ1-1; possible D gene TRBD1, 5 bases. The CDR3 runs 14 residues. The V and J ends lost 2 bases and 1 base respectively, with 9 bases between them. Looked up from germline, CDR1 is SGHRS and CDR2 is YFSETQ. CDR3 nucleotides: TGCGCCAGCAGCTTTTATGGACAGAACACTGAAGCTTTCTTT. This sequence encodes CASSFYGQNTEAFF.

The chain recombines TRBV9 with TRBJ1-2, with D unresolved. This CDR3 contains 13 residues. Trimming stripped 0 bases from V and 13 bases from J, with 16 bases between. Germline values: CDR1 SGDLS, CDR2 YYNGEE. The CDR3: CASSVVDSRTLTF. The DNA for the CDR3 is TGTGCCAGCAGCGTAGTTGACTCCCGTACACTCACCTTC.

This clone was counted a single time. V gene TRBV28 combines with J gene TRBJ2-7, with D hard to call. Trimming removed 2 bases from V and 2 bases from J, with 22 bases in between. CDR3 length: 18 amino acids. In germline, CDR1 is MDHEN, CDR2 SYDVKM. The CDR3, as DNA: TGTGCCAGCAGTTTAATTTTTTTAACAGAGCCTTCGGCCTACGAGCAGTACTTC. This gives the protein CASSLIFLTEPSAYEQYF.

This clone appeared once. This chain joins TRBV4-1 and TRBJ1-1; no clear D. The CDR3 is 15 residues long. V was trimmed by 3 bases and J by 0 bases, leaving 11 bases between them. Germline V CDR1 and CDR2: MGHRA, YSYEKL. The CDR3 nucleotides are TGCGCCAGCAGCCAGCGGGGTATGATGAACACTGAAGCTTTCTTT. Encoded protein: CASSQRGMMNTEAFF.

This clone appeared once. The rearrangement links TRBV4-3 to TRBJ2-2, with TRBD2 matching 7 bases. The germline CDR1 and CDR2 sequences are LGHNA and YSLEER. The ends lost 4 bases at V and 5 bases at J; junction bases unmatched: 10. The CDR3 has 16 amino acids. CDR3 DNA sequence: TGCGCCAGCAGCCGAACCGCGACTAGCAGGACCGGGGAGCTGTTTTTT. It codes for CASSRTATSRTGELFF.

This chain connects TRBV18 to TRBJ2-2; D is possibly TRBD1 (5 bases). Germline CDR1 is KGHSH and CDR2 is LQKENI. The CDR3 has 16 residues. Between the trimmed V and J ends, which lost 1 base and 0 bases, there was a span of 9 bases. The CDR3 DNA reads TGTGCCAGCTCACCACTTAGGGGATCGAACACCGGGGAGCTGTTTTTT. Its translation: CASSPLRGSNTGELFF.

This rearrangement joins TRBV7-9 to TRBJ2-1; 8 nucleotides align to TRBD2. V lost 5 bases, J lost 6 bases, and 15 bases stayed unmatched. The CDR3 runs to 17 residues. Germline V gives CDR1 SEHNR, CDR2 FQNEAQ (reference sequence). The CDR3 sequence: CASSPSGLAIRGNEQFF. As DNA, the CDR3 is TGTGCCAGCAGCCCCAGTGGACTAGCTATTAGAGGCAATGAGCAGTTCTTC.

Here the CDR3 DNA reads TGTGCCAGCAGCTTAGGCGGGTTCACGACTAATGAAAAACTGTTTTTT. Its protein is CASSLGGFTTNEKLFF. The chain is built from TRBV11-1 and TRBJ1-4; D ambiguous. Between the trimmed V and J ends, which lost 1 base and 2 bases, there was a span of 11 bases. In germline, CDR1 is SGHAT, CDR2 FQDESV (reference sequence). The CDR3 consists of 16 residues. The variable domain in full, with the rest retrieved from reference TRBV11-1 and TRBJ1-4, is EAEVAQSPRYKITEKSQAVAFWCDPISGHATLYWYRQILGQGPELLVQFQDESVVDDSQLPKDRFSAERLKGVDSTLKIQPAELGDSAMYLCASSLGGFTTNEKLFFGSGTQLSVL.

In this sample, this clone turned up once. The same CDR3 also results from other DNA sequences found in this sample. This chain links TRBV7-9 with TRBJ2-7, with a possible D match to TRBD1 (5 bases). CDR1 and CDR2 from the germline V gene are SEHNR and FQNEAQ (reference sequence). This CDR3 spans 12 amino acids. Trimming took 5 bases from V and 5 from J, leaving 10 bases between them. The CDR3 DNA sequence: TGTGCCAGCAGCAGAGACAGAAACGAGCAGTACTTC. As protein: CASSRDRNEQYF.